This TCR beta chain emerged from a study of control samples from healthy donors and cancer patients (dated by TCRdb to about 2020). Of note for this clone: Its cognate antigen has yet to be identified. Qualities for individual bases were not recorded, and no much larger clone is one base off.

CDR3 length: 15 amino acids, cysteine to phenylalanine. The only DNA kept is the CDR3, 45 bases in frame from the first base. CDR1 and CDR2 are read off the germline V gene (reference sequence) as LNHDA and SQIVND. Deletion took 1 base off V and 2 bases off J, with a span of 9 bases between the germline ends. The library was made by the immunoSEQ multiplex PCR assay. The table was pulled from immuneACCESS by TCRdb, which kept in-frame rearrangements only. Such tables lose some clones; where checked, under half of the loss comes from unresolved V genes, and the rest has no known cause. The sample table contains about 92,000 clones; only one count was recorded for roughly four fifths of them. The ten largest make up around 10% of the sample.

Material for sequencing was blood. This chain joins TRBV19 to TRBJ1-3; too little of a D gene remains to name it. The clonotype comes from a woman in her sixties or seventies in good health. The CDR3 is CASSIGRGAGNTIYF. The DNA sequence is given as TGTGCCAGTAGTATAGGTCGGGGTGCTGGAAACACCATATATTTT.